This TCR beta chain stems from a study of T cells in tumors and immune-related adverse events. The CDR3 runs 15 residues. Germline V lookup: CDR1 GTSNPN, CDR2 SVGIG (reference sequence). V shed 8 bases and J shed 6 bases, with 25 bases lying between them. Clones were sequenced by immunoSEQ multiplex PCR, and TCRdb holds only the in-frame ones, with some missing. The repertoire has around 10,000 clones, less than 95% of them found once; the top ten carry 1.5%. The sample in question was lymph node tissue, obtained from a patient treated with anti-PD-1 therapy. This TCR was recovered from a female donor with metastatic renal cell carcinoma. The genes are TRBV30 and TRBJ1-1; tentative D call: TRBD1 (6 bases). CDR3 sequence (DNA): TGTGCCGGTCTGCAGGGGTTCTACACGGGGGCTGAAGCTTTCTTT. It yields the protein CAGLQGFYTGAEAFF.